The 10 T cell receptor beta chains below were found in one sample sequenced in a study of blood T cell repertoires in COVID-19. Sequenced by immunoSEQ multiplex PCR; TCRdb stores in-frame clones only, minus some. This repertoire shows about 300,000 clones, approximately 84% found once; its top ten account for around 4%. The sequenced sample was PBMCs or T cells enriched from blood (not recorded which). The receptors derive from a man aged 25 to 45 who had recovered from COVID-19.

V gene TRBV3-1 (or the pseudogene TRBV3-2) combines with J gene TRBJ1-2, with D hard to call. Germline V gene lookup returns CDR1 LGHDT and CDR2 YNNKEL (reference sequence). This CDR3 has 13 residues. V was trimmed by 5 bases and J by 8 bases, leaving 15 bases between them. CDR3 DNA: TGTGCCAGCAGCGTTCTCTCTCTTGGCGGCTACACCTTC. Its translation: CASSVLSLGGYTF.

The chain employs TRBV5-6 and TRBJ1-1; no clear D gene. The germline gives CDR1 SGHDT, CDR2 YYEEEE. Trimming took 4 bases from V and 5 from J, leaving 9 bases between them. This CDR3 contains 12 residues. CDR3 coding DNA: TGTGCCAGCAGCCCTTCGGGAACTGAAGCTTTCTTT. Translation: CASSPSGTEAFF.

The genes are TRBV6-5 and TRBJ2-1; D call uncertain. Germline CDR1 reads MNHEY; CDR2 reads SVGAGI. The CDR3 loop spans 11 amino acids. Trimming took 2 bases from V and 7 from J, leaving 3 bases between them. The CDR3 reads CASSYRNEQFF. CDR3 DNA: TGTGCCAGCAGTTACCGTAATGAGCAGTTCTTC.

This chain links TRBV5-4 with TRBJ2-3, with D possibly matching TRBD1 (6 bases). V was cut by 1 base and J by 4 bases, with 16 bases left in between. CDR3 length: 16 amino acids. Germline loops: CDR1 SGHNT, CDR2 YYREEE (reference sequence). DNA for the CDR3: TGTGCCAGCAGCTTGAGTGGATGGGGGCGGTCAGATACGCAGTATTTT. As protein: CASSLSGWGRSDTQYF.

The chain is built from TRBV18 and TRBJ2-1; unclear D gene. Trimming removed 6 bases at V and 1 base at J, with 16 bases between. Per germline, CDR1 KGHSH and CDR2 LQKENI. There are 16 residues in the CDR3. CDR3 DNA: TGTGCCAGCTCCCTACTGGCGCCAGGTTCCTACAATGAGCAGTTCTTC. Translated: CASSLLAPGSYNEQFF.

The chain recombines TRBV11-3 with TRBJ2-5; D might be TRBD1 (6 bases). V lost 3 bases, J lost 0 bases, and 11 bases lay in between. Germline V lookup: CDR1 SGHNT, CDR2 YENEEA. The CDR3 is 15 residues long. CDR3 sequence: CASSLDGQNQETQYF. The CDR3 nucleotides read TGTGCCAGCAGCTTGGACGGACAGAACCAAGAGACCCAGTACTTC.

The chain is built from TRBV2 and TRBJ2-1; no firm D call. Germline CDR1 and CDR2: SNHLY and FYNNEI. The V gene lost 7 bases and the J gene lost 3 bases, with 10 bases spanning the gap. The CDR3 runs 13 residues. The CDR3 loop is CASTSPGYNEQFF. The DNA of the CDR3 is TGTGCCAGCACCTCTCCGGGCTACAATGAGCAGTTCTTC.

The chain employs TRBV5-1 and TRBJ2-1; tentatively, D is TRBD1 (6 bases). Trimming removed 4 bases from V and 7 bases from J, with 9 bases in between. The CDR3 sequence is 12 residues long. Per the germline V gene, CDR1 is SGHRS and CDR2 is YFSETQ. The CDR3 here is CASSPQGNEQFF. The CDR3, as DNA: TGCGCCAGCAGCCCCCAGGGGAATGAGCAGTTCTTC.

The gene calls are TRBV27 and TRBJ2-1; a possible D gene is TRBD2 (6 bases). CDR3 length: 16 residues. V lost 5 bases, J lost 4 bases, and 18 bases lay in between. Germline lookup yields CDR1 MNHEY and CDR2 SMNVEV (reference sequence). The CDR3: CASSRGGGAGYNEQFF. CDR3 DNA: TGTGCCAGCAGTCGAGGAGGAGGGGCGGGATACAATGAGCAGTTCTTC.

CDR3 loop: CASSLVPPGLGETQYF. The CDR3 DNA follows: TGTGCCAGCAGCTTAGTCCCCCCAGGGTTAGGAGAGACCCAGTACTTC. The chain recombines TRBV11-2 with TRBJ2-5, with D perhaps matching TRBD1 (5 bases). The CDR3 covers 16 residues. Germline CDR1 SGHAT, CDR2 FQNNGV. Trimming pared 1 base from V and 4 bases from J, leaving 16 bases between.